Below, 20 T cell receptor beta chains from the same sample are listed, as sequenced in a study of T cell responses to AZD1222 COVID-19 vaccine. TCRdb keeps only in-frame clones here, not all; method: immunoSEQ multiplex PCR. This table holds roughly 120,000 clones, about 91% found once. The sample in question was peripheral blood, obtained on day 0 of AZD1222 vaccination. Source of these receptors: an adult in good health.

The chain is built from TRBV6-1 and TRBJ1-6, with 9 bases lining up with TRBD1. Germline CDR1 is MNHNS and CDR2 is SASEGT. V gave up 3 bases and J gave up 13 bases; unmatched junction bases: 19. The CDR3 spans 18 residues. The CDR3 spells CASSEYKFSDRGNDPLHF. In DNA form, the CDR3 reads TGTGCCAGCAGTGAGTATAAATTTTCCGACAGGGGGAACGATCCCCTCCACTTT.

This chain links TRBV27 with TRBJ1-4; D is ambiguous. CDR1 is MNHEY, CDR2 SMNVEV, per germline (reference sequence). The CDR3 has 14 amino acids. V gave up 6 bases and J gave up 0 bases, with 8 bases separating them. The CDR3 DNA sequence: TGTGCCAGCAGCGGAATTGCAACTAATGAAAAACTGTTTTTT. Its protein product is CASSGIATNEKLFF.

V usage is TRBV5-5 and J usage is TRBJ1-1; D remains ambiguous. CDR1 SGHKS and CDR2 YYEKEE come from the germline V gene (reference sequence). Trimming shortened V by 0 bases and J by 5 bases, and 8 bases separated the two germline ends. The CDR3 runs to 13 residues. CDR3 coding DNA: TGTGCCAGCAGCTTGGTAGGCCTAACTGAAGCTTTCTTT. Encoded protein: CASSLVGLTEAFF. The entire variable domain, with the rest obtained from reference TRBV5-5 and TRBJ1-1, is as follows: DAGVTQSPTHLIKTRGQQVTLRCSPISGHKSVSWYQQVLGQGPQFIFQYYEKEERGRGNFPDRFSARQFPNYSSELNVNALLLGDSALYLCASSLVGLTEAFFGQGTRLTVV.

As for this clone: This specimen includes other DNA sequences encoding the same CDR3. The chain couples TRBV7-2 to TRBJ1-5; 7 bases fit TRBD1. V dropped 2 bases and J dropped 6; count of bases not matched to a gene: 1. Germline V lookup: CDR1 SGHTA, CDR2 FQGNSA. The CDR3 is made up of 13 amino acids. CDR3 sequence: CASSLSGGQPQHF. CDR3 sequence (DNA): TGTGCCAGCAGCTTATCAGGGGGTCAGCCCCAGCATTTT.

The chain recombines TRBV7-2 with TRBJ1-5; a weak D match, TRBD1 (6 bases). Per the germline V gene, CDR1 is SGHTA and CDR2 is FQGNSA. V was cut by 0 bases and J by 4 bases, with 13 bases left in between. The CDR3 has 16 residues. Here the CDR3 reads CASSLAPIRGNQPQHF. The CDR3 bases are TGTGCCAGCAGCTTAGCCCCGATCAGGGGAAATCAGCCCCAGCATTTT.

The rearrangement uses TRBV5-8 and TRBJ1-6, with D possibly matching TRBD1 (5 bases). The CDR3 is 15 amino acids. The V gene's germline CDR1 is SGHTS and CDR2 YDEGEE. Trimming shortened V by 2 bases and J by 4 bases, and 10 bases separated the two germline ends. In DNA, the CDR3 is TGTGCCAGCAGCTTTGCGGGGGGTTATAATTCACCCCTCCACTTT. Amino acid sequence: CASSFAGGYNSPLHF.

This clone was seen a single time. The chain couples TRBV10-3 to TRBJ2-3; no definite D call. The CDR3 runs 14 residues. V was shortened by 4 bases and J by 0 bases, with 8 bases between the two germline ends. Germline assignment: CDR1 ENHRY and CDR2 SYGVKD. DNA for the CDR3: TGTGCCATCAGTGGCCTGGGGAGCACAGATACGCAGTATTTT. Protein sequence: CAISGLGSTDTQYF.

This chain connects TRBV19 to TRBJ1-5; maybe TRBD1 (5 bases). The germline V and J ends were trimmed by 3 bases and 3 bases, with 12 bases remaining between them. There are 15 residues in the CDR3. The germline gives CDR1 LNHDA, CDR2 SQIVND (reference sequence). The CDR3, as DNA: TGTGCCAGTAGTATTAAGGGGACCCCCAATCAGCCCCAGCATTTT. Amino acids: CASSIKGTPNQPQHF.

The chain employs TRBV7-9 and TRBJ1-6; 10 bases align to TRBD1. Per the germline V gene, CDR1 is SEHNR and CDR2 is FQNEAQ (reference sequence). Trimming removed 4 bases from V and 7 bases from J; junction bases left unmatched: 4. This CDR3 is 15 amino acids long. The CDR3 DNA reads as TGTGCCAGCAGCTCTCGACAGGGGGCAAATTCACCCCTCCACTTT. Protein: CASSSRQGANSPLHF.

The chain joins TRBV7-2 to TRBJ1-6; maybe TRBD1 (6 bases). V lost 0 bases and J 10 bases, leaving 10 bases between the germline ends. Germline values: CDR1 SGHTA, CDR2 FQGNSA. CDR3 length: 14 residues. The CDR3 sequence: CASSLARGGSPLHF. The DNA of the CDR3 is TGTGCCAGCAGCTTAGCAAGGGGGGGCTCACCCCTCCACTTT.

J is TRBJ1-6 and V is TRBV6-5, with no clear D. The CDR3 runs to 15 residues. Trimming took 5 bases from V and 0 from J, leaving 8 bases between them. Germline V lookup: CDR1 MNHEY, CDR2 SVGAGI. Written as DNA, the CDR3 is TGTGCCAGCAGTAAGAAGGTCTCCTATAATTCACCCCTCCACTTT. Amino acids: CASSKKVSYNSPLHF.

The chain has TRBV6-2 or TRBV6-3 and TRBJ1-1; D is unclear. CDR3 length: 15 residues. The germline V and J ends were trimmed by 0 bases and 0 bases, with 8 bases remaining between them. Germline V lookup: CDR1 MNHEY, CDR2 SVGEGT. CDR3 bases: TGTGCCAGCAGTTACTCGCGGGGATTGAACACTGAAGCTTTCTTT. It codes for CASSYSRGLNTEAFF.

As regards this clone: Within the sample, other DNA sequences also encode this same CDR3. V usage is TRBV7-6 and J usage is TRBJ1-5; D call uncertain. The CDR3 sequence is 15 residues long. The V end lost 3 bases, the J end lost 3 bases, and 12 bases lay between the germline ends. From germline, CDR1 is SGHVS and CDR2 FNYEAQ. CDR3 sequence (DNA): TGTGCCAGCAGCTTGCAAAGTGGCCTCAATCAGCCCCAGCATTTT. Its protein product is CASSLQSGLNQPQHF.

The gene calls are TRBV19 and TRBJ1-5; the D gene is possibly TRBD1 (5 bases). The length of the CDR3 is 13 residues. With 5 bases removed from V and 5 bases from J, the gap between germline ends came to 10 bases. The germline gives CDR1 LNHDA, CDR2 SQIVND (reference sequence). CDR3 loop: CASSVLGDQPQHF. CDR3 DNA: TGTGCCAGTAGTGTCTTAGGGGATCAGCCCCAGCATTTT.

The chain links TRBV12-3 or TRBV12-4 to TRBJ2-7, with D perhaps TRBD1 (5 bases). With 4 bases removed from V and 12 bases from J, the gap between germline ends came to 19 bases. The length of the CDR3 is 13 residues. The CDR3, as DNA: TGTGCCAGCAGTTCACATCTCACAGGTCCGCTGTACTTC. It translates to CASSSHLTGPLYF.

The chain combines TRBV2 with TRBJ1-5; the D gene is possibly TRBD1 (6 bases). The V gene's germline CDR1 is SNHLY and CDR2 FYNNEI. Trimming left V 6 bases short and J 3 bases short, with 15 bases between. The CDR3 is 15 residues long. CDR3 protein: CASRDHTGINQPQHF. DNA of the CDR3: TGTGCCAGCAGGGATCACACAGGGATCAATCAGCCCCAGCATTTT.

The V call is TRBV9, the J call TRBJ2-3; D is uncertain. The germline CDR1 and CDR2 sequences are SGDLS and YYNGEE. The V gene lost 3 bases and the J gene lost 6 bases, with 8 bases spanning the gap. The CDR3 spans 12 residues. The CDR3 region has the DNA TGTGCCAGCAGCGCTGGATATGATACGCAGTATTTT. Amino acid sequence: CASSAGYDTQYF.

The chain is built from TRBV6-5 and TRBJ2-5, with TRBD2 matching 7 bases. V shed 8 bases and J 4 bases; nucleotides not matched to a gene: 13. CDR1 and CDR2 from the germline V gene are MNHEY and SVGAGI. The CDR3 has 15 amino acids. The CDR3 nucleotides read TGTGCCAGCGGTACCGGGAGGTCGTATCGAGAGACCCAGTACTTC. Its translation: CASGTGRSYRETQYF.

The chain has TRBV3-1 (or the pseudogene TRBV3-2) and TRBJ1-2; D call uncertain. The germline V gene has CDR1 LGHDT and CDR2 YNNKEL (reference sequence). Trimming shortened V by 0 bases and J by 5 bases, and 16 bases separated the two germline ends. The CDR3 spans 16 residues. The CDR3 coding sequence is TGTGCCAGCAGCCAAGATAGGTCTAGCGGGTCTTATGGCTACACCTTC. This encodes CASSQDRSSGSYGYTF.

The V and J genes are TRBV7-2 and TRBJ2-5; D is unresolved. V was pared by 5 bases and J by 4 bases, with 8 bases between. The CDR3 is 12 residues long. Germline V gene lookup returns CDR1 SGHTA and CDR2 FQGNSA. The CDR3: CASSRSGETQYF. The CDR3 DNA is TGTGCCAGCAGCCGCTCAGGAGAGACCCAGTACTTC.